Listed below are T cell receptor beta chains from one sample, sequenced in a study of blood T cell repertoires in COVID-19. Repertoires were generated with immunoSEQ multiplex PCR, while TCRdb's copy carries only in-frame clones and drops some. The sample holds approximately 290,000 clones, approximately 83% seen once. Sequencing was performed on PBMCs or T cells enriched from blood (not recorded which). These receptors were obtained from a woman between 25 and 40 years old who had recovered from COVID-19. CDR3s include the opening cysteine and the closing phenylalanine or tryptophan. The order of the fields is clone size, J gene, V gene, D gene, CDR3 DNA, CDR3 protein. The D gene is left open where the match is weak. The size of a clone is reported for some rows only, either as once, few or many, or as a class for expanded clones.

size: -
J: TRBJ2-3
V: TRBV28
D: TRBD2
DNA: TGTGCCAGCAGCTACAGCGGGGGATTCACAGATACGCAGTATTTT
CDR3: CASSYSGGFTDTQYF

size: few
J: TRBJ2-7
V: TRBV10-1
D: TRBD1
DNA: TGCGCCAGCAGCCGAGACAGGGTCTACTACGAGCAGTACTTC
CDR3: CASSRDRVYYEQYF

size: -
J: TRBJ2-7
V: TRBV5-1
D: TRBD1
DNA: TGCGCCAGCAGCTTGAGGGCAGGGGGAATCGGAATACGATACGAGCAGTACTTC
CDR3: CASSLRAGGIGIRYEQYF

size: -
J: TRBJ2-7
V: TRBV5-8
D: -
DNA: TGTGCCAGCAGCTTGCAGGGCAGAAACGAGCAGTACTTC
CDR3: CASSLQGRNEQYF

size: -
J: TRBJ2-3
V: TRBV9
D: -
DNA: TGTGCCAGCAGCGTATCAGGGGCTTCAAGAGATACGCAGTATTTT
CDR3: CASSVSGASRDTQYF

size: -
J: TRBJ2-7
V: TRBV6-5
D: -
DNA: TGTGCCGGTAGACTAGGCCGCTCCTACGAGCAGTACTTC
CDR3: CAGRLGRSYEQYF

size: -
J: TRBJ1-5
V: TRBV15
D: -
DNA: TGTGCCACCAGCAGAGTACGGAGGCAGCCCCAGCATTTT
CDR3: CATSRVRRQPQHF

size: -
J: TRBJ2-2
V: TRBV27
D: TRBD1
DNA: TGTGCCAGCAGGCAGGGGGCAATAGCAGCGAACACCGGGGAGCTGTTTTTT
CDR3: CASRQGAIAANTGELFF

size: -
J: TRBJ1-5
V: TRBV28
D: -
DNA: TGTGCCAGCAGTTCCCTATTTCCCCCTCGGGGAGGGAGGTTCGATATTCAGCCCCAGCATTTT
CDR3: CASSSLFPPRGGRFDIQPQHF

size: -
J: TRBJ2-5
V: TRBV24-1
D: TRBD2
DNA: TGTGCCACCAGCACAGCGGGAGTGGGAGAGACCCAGTACTTC
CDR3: CATSTAGVGETQYF

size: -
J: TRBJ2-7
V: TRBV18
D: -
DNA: TGTGCCAGCTCACCAAATGGCCCCGGGGACGAGCAGTACTTC
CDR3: CASSPNGPGDEQYF

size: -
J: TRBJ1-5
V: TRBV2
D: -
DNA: TGTGCCAGCAGTGCTGGGGGGACTAGCAATCAGCCCCAGCATTTT
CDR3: CASSAGGTSNQPQHF

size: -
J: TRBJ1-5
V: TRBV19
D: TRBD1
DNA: TGTGCCAGTAACCCAGACAGGGATGAGATACAGCCCCAGCATTTT
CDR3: CASNPDRDEIQPQHF

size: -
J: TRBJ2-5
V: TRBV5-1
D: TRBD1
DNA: TGCGCCAGCAGCTTGGTGGGACAGGGAGAGACCCAGTACTTC
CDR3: CASSLVGQGETQYF

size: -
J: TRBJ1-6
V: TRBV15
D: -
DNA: TGTGCCACCAGCAGAGATCGGAGAATCTCCTATAATTCACCCCTCCACTTT
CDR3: CATSRDRRISYNSPLHF

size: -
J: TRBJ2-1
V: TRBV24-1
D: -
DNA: TGTGCCACCAGTGATCCCGGACAGTTCAACTACAATGAGCAGTTCTTC
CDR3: CATSDPGQFNYNEQFF

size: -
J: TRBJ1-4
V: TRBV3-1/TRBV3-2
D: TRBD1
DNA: TGTGCCAGCAGCTCCTCCGGGACAGGGGACGAAAAACTGTTTTTT
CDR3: CASSSSGTGDEKLFF

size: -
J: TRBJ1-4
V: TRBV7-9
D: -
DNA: TGTGCCAGCAGCTTAACAGCAACTAATGAAAAACTGTTTTTT
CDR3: CASSLTATNEKLFF

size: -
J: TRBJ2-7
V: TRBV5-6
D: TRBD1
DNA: TGTGCCAGCAGCCGCCTTTTGACAGGGAGCTACGAGCAGTACTTC
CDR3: CASSRLLTGSYEQYF

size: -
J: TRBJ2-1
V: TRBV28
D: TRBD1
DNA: TGTGCCAGCAGTCCGTACAGGGGACGGGGCAATGAGCAGTTCTTC
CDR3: CASSPYRGRGNEQFF

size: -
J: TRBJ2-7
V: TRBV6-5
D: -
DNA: TGTGCCAGCAGTTCCCCCTCCGGGGGCTACGAGCAGTACTTC
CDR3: CASSSPSGGYEQYF

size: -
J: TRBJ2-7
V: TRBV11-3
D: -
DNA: TGTGCCAGCAGCTTAGATGGGCAGGCCAGGGAGCAGTACTTC
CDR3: CASSLDGQAREQYF

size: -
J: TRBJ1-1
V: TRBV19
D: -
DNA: TGTGCCAGCAACAGCCAACGGAACACTGAAGCTTTCTTT
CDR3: CASNSQRNTEAFF

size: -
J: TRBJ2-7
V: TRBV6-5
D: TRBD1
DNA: TGTGCCAGCAGTTACTCTCCGACAGGGATGGGCGAGCAGTACTTC
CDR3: CASSYSPTGMGEQYF